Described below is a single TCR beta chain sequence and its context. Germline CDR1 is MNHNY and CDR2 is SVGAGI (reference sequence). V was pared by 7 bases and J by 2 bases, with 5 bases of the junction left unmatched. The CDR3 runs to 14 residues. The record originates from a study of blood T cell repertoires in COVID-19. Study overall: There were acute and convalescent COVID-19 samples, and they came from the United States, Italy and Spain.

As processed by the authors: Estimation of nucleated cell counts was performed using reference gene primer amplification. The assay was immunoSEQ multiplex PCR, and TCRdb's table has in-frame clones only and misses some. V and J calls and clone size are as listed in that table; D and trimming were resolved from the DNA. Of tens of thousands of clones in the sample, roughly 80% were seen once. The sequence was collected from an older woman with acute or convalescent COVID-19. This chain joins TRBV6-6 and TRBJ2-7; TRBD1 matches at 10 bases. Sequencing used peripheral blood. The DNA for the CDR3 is TGTGCCAGCACTACCGGGACAGGGGCCTACGAGCAGTACTTC. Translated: CASTTGTGAYEQYF.